This entry describes one T cell receptor beta chain. The data were taken from a study of blood T cell repertoires in COVID-19. Study summary: PBMCs, B-cell-depleted T cells, or T cells were the source of the cDNA or gDNA that made up the material.

In the source study's methods: Nucleated cell number was recorded as an estimate derived from reference gene primer amplification. Data came from immunoSEQ multiplex PCR; TCRdb stores just in-frame clones and leaves some out. The D gene and trimming were derived from the DNA, and the V and J assignments and clone size from that table. The data show roughly 190,000 clones, 80% to 90% seen once. V was pared by 4 bases and J by 3 bases, with 17 bases between. Germline V lookup: CDR1 SGHNT, CDR2 YYREEE (reference sequence). The CDR3 totals 16 residues. The V and J genes are TRBV5-4 and TRBJ2-1; TRBD2 might be the D (5 bases). Sequenced input: peripheral blood. The TCR originated in a woman in her 70s with COVID-19, enrolled during active disease. The DNA of the CDR3 is TGTGCCAGCAGCGGGTCCGGGAACTACATCTACAATGAGCAGTTCTTC. This encodes CASSGSGNYIYNEQFF.